The table lists the clone carrying this TCR beta chain with a few counts. What it recognizes is unknown. The data stem from a study of T cell repertoires in cytomegalovirus infection. Study at large: Public TCR beta signature analysis indicated the presence of both CMV infection and matching HLA type.

TCRdb re-derived calls from the reads in MiXCR, one entry per CDR3 protein. Of about 450,000 distinct CDR3 sequences in the sample, approximately 32% were seen once. The CDR3 loop spans 15 amino acids. V shed 2 bases and J shed 2 bases, with 9 bases lying between them. CDR1 is MNHEY and CDR2 is SMNVEV in the germline V gene (reference sequence). Study-wide points: There were carriers of CMV plus the relevant HLA, and cumulative public TCR beta family frequency identified them.

J is TRBJ2-2 and V is TRBV27; a possible D gene is TRBD2 (5 bases). The receptor comes from a human donor in good health (CMV status not recorded). Some clones in this sample may be carry-over from other donors' samples. The sequenced material came from PBMCs. The CDR3 coding sequence is TGTGCCAGCAGTTTAACGCGGGTTAACACCGGGGAGCTGTTTTTT. Its translation is CASSLTRVNTGELFF.